The 8 T cell receptor beta chains presented below share a single source sample, sequenced in a study of blood T cell repertoires in COVID-19. The assay was immunoSEQ multiplex PCR, and TCRdb's table has in-frame clones only and misses some. The data contain 250,000 to 300,000 clones, around 90% of them singletons. The sample comprised PBMCs or T cells enriched from blood (not recorded which). All receptors derive from a middle-aged woman who had recovered from COVID-19.

The chain recombines TRBV4-1 with TRBJ2-3; 9 bases map to TRBD2. Looked up from germline, CDR1 is MGHRA and CDR2 is YSYEKL. The CDR3 is 21 amino acids. The trim removed 1 base at V and 1 base at J, leaving 18 bases unmatched. CDR3 loop: CASSQVFLGLAPRGGTDTQYF. The CDR3 DNA reads as TGCGCCAGCAGCCAAGTCTTTTTAGGACTAGCGCCAAGAGGGGGCACAGATACGCAGTATTTT.

The CDR3 nucleotides are TGTGCCAGCAGTAAATACCGGGACAGAGGATCACCCCTCCACTTT. This sequence encodes CASSKYRDRGSPLHF. The chain recombines TRBV27 with TRBJ1-6, with 7 bases lining up with TRBD1. Looked up from germline, CDR1 is MNHEY and CDR2 is SMNVEV (reference sequence). Trimming at V came to 5 bases and at J to 10 bases, leaving 11 bases not matched to a gene. The CDR3 has 15 amino acids.

Notes on this clone: Different DNA sequences within this sample yield the same CDR3. The genes are TRBV9 and TRBJ2-1; unclear D gene. Trimming left V 0 bases short and J 1 base short, with 5 bases between. Germline loops: CDR1 SGDLS, CDR2 YYNGEE. There are 14 residues in the CDR3. Here the CDR3 DNA reads TGTGCCAGCAGCGTAGCGAGTTCCTACAATGAGCAGTTCTTC. This translates into CASSVASSYNEQFF.

The chain employs TRBV30 and TRBJ1-4, with D perhaps matching TRBD1 (6 bases). Trimming took off 0 bases at V and 8 bases at J, with 13 bases between the two ends. Per germline, CDR1 GTSNPN and CDR2 SVGIG (reference sequence). The CDR3 length is 14 residues. CDR3 loop: CAWSVRGAGEKLFF. CDR3 nucleotide sequence: TGTGCCTGGAGTGTACGGGGGGCAGGGGAAAAACTGTTTTTT.

The rearrangement uses TRBV5-5 and TRBJ2-6, with 9 bases lining up with TRBD1. V trimming: 7 bases; J trimming: 3 bases; junction bases outside the gene matches: 8. Germline V gene lookup returns CDR1 SGHKS and CDR2 YYEKEE (reference sequence). The CDR3 runs 16 residues. The DNA for the CDR3 is TGTGCCAGCCGCGCACAGGGGGCGAGTGGGGCCAACGTCCTGACTTTC. Its translation: CASRAQGASGANVLTF.

The genes are TRBV7-9 and TRBJ2-3, with 10 bases lining up with TRBD1. Germline V gene data show CDR1 as SEHNR and CDR2 as FQNEAQ (reference sequence). The trim removed 8 bases at V and 0 bases at J, leaving 14 bases unmatched. This CDR3 is built from 18 residues. The CDR3 loop reads CASDATGGFIGSTDTQYF. The CDR3 nucleotides are TGTGCCAGCGACGCGACAGGGGGCTTTATTGGGAGCACAGATACGCAGTATTTT.

This chain uses TRBV5-5 with TRBJ2-7, with a weak D call TRBD1 (6 bases). Germline lookup yields CDR1 SGHKS and CDR2 YYEKEE (reference sequence). There are 15 residues in the CDR3. Trimming left V 1 base short and J 4 bases short, with 15 bases between. CDR3 sequence reads: CASSLNSGQTYEQYF. Written as DNA, the CDR3 is TGTGCCAGCAGCTTGAATTCGGGACAAACTTACGAGCAGTACTTC. Based on the CDR3 plus reference TRBV5-5 and TRBJ2-7, the full variable domain is DAGVTQSPTHLIKTRGQQVTLRCSPISGHKSVSWYQQVLGQGPQFIFQYYEKEERGRGNFPDRFSARQFPNYSSELNVNALLLGDSALYLCASSLNSGQTYEQYFGPGTRLTVT.

This clone appeared a single time. This chain joins TRBV7-2 and TRBJ2-3, with 9 bases identical to TRBD2. This CDR3 contains 17 residues. V lost 3 bases and J lost 0; bases outside the gene matches: 7. Germline V gene sequence: CDR1 SGHTA, CDR2 FQGNSA. The DNA of the CDR3 is TGTGCCAGCAGCTTCATTAGCGGGAGTTCTAGCACAGATACGCAGTATTTT. Translation gives CASSFISGSSSTDTQYF.